Here is one T cell receptor beta chain with its context. This specimen belongs to a study of long-term antiretroviral therapy in people with HIV. Researchers report immunoSEQ v3.0 was run at survey level. The assay was immunoSEQ multiplex PCR, and TCRdb's table has in-frame clones only and misses some. This sample carries under 25,000 clones, around 84% of them seen once, and the ten largest clones take around 4.6%. Trimming left V 8 bases short and J 3 bases short, with 14 bases between. This CDR3 contains 13 residues. Germline V gene lookup returns CDR1 WSHSY and CDR2 SAAADI. The receptor was derived from a man between 60 and 75 years old with HIV. The chain combines TRBV10-2 with TRBJ2-7, with a tentative D call TRBD1 (7 bases). This specimen was unsorted PBMCs, taken 1.3 years after starting antiretroviral therapy. CDR3 residues: CASWTGLFYEQYF. CDR3 bases: TGCGCCAGCTGGACAGGACTATTCTACGAGCAGTACTTC.